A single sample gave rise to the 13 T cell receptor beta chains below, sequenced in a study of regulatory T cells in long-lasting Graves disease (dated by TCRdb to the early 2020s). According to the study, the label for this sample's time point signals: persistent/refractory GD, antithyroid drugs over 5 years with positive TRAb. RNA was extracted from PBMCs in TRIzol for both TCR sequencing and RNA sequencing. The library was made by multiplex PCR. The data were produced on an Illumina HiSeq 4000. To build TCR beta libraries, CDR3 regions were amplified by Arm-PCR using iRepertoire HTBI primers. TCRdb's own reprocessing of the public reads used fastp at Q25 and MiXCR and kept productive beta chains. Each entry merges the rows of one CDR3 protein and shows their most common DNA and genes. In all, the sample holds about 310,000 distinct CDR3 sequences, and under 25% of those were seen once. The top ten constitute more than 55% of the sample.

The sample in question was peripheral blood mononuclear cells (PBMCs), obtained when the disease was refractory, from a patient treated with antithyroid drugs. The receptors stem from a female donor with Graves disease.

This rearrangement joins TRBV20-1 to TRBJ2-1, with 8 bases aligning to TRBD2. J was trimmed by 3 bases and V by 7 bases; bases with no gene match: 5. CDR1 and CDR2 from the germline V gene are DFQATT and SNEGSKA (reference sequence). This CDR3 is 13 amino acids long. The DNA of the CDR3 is TGCAGTGTTACCGGGACTAGCTACAATGAGCAGTTCTTC. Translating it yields CSVTGTSYNEQFF.

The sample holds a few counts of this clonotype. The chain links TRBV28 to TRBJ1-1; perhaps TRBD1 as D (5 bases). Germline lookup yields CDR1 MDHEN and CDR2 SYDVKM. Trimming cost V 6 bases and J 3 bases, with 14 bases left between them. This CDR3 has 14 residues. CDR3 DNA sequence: TGTGCCAGCAGAGCGGGACTGACTTACACTGAAGCTTTCTTT. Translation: CASRAGLTYTEAFF.

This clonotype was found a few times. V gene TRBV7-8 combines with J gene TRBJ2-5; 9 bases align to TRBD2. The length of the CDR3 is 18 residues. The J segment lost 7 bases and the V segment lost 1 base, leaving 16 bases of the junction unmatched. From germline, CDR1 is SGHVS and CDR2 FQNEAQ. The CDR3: CASSLERWLAGSGGTQYF. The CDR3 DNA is TGTGCCAGCAGCTTAGAACGTTGGCTAGCGGGAAGTGGCGGGACCCAGTACTTC.

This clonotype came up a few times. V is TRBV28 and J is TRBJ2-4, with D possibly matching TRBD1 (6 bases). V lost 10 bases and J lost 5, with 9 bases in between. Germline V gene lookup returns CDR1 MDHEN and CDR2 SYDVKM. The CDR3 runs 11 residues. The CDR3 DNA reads TGTGCCACCCGGACAGAAAACATTCAGTACTTC. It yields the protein CATRTENIQYF.

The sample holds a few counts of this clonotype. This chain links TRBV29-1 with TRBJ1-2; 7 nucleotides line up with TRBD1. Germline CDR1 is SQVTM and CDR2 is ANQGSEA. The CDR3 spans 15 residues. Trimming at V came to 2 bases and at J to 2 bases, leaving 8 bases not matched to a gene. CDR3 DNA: TGCAGCGTTGAACCCCGACAGGGAACCAACTATGGCTACACCTTC. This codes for CSVEPRQGTNYGYTF.

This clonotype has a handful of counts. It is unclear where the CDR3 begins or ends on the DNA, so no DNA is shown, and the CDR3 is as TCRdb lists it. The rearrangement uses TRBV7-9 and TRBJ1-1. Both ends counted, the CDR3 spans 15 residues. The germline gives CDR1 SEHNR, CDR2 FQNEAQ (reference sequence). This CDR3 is CASSTSIEPNTEAFF.

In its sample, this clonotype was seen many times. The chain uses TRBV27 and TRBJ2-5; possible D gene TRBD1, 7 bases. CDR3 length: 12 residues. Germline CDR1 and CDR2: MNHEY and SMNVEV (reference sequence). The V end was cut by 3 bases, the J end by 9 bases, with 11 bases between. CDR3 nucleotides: TGTGCCAGCAGTTTTGGAGGGGGCGCCCAGTACTTC. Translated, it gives CASSFGGGAQYF.

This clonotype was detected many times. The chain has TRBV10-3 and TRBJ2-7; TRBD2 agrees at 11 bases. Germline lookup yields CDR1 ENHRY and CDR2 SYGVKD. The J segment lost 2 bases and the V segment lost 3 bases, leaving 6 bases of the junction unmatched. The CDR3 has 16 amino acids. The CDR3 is CAISDTPGLAAYEQYF. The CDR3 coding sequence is TGTGCCATCAGTGATACCCCGGGACTAGCGGCCTACGAGCAGTACTTC.

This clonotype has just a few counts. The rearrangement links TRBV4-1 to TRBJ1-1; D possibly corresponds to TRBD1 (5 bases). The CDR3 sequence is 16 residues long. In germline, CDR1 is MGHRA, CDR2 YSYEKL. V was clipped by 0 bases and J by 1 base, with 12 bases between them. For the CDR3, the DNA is TGCGCCAGCAGCCAAGAGGGAAGGGGTAGGAACACTGAAGCTTTCTTT. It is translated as CASSQEGRGRNTEAFF.

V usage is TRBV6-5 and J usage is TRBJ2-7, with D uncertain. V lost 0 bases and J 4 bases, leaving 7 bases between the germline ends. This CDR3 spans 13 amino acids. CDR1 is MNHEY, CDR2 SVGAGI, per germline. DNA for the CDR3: TGTGCCAGCAGTTACTCGTCCCAGTACGAGCAGTACTTC. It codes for CASSYSSQYEQYF.

In DNA, the CDR3 is TGCAGCGCCCGTCCTTTAGCCAAAAACATTCAGTACTTC. Translated, it gives CSARPLAKNIQYF. The chain combines TRBV29-1 with TRBJ2-4, with D unclear. This CDR3 region has 13 residues. Trimming shortened V by 7 bases and J by 0 bases, and 10 bases separated the two germline ends. The V gene's germline CDR1 is SQVTM and CDR2 ANQGSEA.

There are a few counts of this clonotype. The chain's CDR3 is CASSPSGLAVSYEQYF. For the CDR3, the DNA is TGTGCCAGCAGCCCGTCGGGACTAGCGGTCTCCTACGAGCAGTACTTC. The chain couples TRBV7-2 to TRBJ2-7; TRBD2 matches 11 bases. The CDR3 runs 16 residues. Germline V lookup: CDR1 SGHTA, CDR2 FQGNSA. Trimming cost V 5 bases and J 0 bases; bases outside gene matches: 6.

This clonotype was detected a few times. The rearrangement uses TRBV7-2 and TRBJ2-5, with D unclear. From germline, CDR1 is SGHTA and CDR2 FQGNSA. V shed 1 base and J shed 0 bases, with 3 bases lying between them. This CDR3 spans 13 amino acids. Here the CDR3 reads CASSLVYQETQYF. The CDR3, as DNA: TGTGCCAGCAGCTTAGTGTACCAAGAGACCCAGTACTTC. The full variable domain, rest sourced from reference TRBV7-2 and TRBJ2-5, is GAGVSQSPSNKVTEKGKDVELRCDPISGHTALYWYRQSLGQGLEFLIYFQGNSAPDKSGLPSDRFSAERTGGSVSTLTIQRTQQEDSAVYLCASSLVYQETQYFGPGTRLLVL.